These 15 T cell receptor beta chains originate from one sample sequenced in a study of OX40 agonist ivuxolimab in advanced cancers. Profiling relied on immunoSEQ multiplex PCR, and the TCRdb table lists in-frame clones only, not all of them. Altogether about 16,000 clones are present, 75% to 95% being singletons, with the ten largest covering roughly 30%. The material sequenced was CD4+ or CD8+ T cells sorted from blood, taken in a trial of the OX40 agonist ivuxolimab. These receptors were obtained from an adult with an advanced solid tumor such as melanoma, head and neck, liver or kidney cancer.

CDR3 sequence (DNA): TGTGCCAGCAGCCCTATGGACAGCCTGCCTCAAGAGACCCAGTACTTC. It codes for CASSPMDSLPQETQYF. The V and J genes are TRBV25-1 and TRBJ2-5; TRBD1 might be the D (6 bases). Germline loops: CDR1 MGHDK, CDR2 SYGVNS. This CDR3 is 16 amino acids long. V was pared by 6 bases and J by 2 bases, with 19 bases between. Using reference TRBV25-1 and TRBJ2-5 for the parts outside the CDR3, the full variable domain is EADIYQTPRYLVIGTGKKITLECSQTMGHDKMYWYQQDPGMELHLIHYSYGVNSTEKGDLSSESTVSRIRTEHFPLTLESARPSHTSQYLCASSPMDSLPQETQYFGPGTRLLVL.

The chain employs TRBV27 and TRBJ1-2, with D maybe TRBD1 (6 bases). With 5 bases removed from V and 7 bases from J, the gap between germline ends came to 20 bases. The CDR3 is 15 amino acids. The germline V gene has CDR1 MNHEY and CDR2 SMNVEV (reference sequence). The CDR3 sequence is CASSPSLTGLVGYTF. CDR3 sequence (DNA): TGTGCCAGCAGTCCATCCCTCACAGGGCTGGTTGGCTACACCTTC.

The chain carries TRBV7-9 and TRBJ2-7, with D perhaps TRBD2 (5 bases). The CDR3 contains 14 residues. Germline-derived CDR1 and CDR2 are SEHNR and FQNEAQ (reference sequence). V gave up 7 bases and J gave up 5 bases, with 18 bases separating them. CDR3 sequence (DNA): TGTGCCAGCAAGCCGAGCGGAGTAGGCCACGAGCAGTACTTC. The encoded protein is CASKPSGVGHEQYF.

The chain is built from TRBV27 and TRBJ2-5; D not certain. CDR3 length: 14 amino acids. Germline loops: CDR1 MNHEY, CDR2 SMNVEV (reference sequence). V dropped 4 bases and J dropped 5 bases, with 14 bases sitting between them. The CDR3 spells CASSYARTGETQYF. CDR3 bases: TGTGCCAGCAGTTACGCGAGGACCGGGGAGACCCAGTACTTC.

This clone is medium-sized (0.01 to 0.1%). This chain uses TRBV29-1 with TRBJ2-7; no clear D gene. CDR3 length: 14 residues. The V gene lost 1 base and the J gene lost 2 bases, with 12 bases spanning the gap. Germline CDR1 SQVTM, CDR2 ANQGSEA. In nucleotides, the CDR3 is TGCAGCGTTGAAGGTCTGGCGCCGCCCTACGAGCAGTACTTC. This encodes CSVEGLAPPYEQYF.

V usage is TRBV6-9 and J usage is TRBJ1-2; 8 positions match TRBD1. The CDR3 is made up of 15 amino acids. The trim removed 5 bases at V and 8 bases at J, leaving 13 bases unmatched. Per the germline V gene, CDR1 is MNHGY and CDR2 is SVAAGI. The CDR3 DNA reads TGTGCCAGCAGTACCAGGACAGGGTTGGCTACCGGCTACACCTTC. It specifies CASSTRTGLATGYTF.

This CDR3 is CASGSLAGGSEQYF. The CDR3 coding sequence is TGCGCCAGTGGATCGCTAGCGGGAGGGAGTGAGCAGTACTTC. The chain joins TRBV5-1 to TRBJ2-7, with 12 bases lining up with TRBD2. The V gene's germline CDR1 is SGHRS and CDR2 YFSETQ. CDR3 length: 14 amino acids. The V segment lost 8 bases and the J segment 7 bases; nucleotides outside the gene matches: 10.

The CDR3 protein is CASSDWARALGGNTIYF. The CDR3 DNA is TGTGCCAGCAGTGATTGGGCACGGGCCCTGGGTGGAAACACCATATATTTT. The chain carries TRBV6-1 and TRBJ1-3, with no clear D. This CDR3 contains 17 residues. Germline values: CDR1 MNHNS, CDR2 SASEGT. With 3 bases removed from V and 3 bases from J, the gap between germline ends came to 18 bases.

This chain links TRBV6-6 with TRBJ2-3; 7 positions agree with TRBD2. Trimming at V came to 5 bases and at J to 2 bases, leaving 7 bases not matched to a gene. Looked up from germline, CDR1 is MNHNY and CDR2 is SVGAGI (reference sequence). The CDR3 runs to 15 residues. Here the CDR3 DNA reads TGTGCCAGCAGTCTATTAGGGACTAACACAGATACGCAGTATTTT. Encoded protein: CASSLLGTNTDTQYF.

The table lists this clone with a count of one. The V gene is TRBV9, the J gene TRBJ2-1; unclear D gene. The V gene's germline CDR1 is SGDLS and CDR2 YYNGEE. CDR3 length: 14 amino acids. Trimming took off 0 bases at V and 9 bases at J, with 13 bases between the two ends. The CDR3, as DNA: TGTGCCAGCAGCGTAGGTGGGGATATCAGTGAGCAGTTCTTC. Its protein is CASSVGGDISEQFF.

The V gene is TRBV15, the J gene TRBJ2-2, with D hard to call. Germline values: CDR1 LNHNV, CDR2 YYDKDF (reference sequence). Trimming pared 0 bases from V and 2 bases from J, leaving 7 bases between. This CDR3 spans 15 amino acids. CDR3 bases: TGTGCCACCAGCAGAGAGACCGGAAACACCGGGGAGCTGTTTTTT. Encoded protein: CATSRETGNTGELFF.

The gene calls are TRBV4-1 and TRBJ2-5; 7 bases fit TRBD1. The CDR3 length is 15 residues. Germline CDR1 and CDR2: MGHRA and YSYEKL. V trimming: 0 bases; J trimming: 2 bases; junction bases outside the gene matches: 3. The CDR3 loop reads CASSQEQGRQETQYF. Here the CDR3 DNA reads TGCGCCAGCAGCCAAGAACAGGGGAGACAAGAGACCCAGTACTTC.

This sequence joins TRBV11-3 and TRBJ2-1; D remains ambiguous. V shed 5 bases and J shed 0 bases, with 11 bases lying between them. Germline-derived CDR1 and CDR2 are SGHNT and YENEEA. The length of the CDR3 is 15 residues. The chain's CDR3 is CASSVGRISYNEQFF. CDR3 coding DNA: TGTGCCAGCAGCGTCGGTAGGATCTCCTACAATGAGCAGTTCTTC.

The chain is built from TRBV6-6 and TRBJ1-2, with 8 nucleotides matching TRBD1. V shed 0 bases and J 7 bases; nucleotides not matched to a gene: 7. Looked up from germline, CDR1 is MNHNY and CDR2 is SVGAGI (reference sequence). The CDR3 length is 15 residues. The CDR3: CASSYSAGGISGYTF. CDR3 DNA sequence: TGTGCCAGCAGTTACTCCGCAGGGGGCATCAGTGGCTACACCTTC.

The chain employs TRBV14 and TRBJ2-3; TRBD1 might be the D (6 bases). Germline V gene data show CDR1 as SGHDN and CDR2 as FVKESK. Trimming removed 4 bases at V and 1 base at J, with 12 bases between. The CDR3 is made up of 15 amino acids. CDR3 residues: CASSLQPGGTDTQYF. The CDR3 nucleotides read TGTGCCAGCAGCCTTCAGCCAGGGGGCACAGATACGCAGTATTTT.